One T cell receptor (beta chain) is described in this entry. The junction had 4 bases not matched to a gene; V was cut back by 6 bases and J by 5 bases. CDR3 length: 13 residues. Germline assignment: CDR1 MNHEY and CDR2 SVGAGI. Seattle enrolled patients during active infection and tracked them longitudinally. These data belong to a study of blood T cell repertoires in COVID-19. Study as a whole: Spain, Italy and the United States supplied samples that represented acute and convalescent COVID-19. T cells, B-cell-depleted T cells, or PBMCs supplied cDNA or gDNA.

The repertoire was sequenced with immunoSEQ multiplex PCR; TCRdb's copy has only in-frame clones and lacks some. The sample lists 100,000 to 150,000 clones; around 86% were seen once. The rearrangement uses TRBV6-5 and TRBJ1-1; 9 nucleotides agree with TRBD1. The sample comprised peripheral blood. This receptor was obtained from a woman aged 70-85 years with COVID-19, enrolled during active disease. The CDR3 region is CASRRQGVTEAFF. The CDR3 DNA sequence: TGTGCCAGCAGGAGACAGGGGGTGACTGAAGCTTTCTTT.